This TCR beta chain was sequenced for a study of beta chain features in type 1 diabetes. Sequenced material consisted of expressed TCRB transcripts (all of the isolated RNA was reverse transcribed). This table comes from immunoSEQ multiplex PCR, and its TCRdb copy is limited to in-frame clones, with some not included. The sample yields roughly 700,000 clones, around 15% seen once. This clone was counted between two and nine times. Antigen: not known. Overall study results and limits: Type 1 diabetes patients had moderately but significantly shorter TCRB CDR3s in all four CD4+ subsets.

Every donor had blood drawn once into heparin, approximately 0.11 L on average. Researchers reported sorting CD4+ naive, central memory, regulatory and stem cell-like memory cells via CD45RO/CCR7/CD25/CD127/CD95/CD27. In all sorted populations, purity surpassed 95%. Source material: naive CD4+ T cells from blood. This clonotype originated in a man between 18 and 29 years old with type 1 diabetes.

The CDR3 reads CASSLGGRTDTQYF. The CDR3 DNA reads TGTGCCAGCAGCTTAGGGGGACGCACAGATACGCAGTATTTT. This chain connects TRBV11-3 to TRBJ2-3; tentatively, D is TRBD1 or TRBD2 (5 bases each). Germline V lookup: CDR1 SGHNT, CDR2 YENEEA. There are 14 residues in the CDR3. V lost 1 base and J 1 base, leaving 6 bases between the germline ends.